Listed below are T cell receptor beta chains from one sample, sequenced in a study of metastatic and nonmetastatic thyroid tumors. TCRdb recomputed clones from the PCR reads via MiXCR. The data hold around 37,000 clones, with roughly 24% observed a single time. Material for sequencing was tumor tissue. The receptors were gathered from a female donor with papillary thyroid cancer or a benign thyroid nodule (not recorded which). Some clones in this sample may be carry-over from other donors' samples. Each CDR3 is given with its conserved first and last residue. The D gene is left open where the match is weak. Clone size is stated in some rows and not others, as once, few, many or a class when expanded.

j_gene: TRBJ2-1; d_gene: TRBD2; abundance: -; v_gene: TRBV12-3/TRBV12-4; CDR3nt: TGTGCCAGCAGGCTAGCGGGAGGGGACAATGAGCAGTTCTTC; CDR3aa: CASRLAGGDNEQFF
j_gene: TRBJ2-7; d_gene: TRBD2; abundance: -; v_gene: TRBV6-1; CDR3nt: TGTGCCAGCAGTGAAGCGGAAGCGGGAGGGTACGAGCAGTACTTC; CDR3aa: CASSEAEAGGYEQYF
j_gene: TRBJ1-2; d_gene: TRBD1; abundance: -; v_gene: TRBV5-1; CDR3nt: TGCGCCAGCAGCTTTCTCCCGGGACAGGGGGCAGGTGGCTACACCTTC; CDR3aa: CASSFLPGQGAGGYTF
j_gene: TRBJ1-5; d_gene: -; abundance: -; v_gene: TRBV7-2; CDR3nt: TGTGCCAGCACCCCACCGGGAGGGGAAGACCAGCCCCAGCATTTT; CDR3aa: CASTPPGGEDQPQHF
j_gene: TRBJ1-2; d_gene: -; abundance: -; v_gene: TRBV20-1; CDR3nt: TGCAGTGCTAGAGGCCAGGTAAGTAATTATGGCTACACCTTC; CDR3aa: CSARGQVSNYGYTF
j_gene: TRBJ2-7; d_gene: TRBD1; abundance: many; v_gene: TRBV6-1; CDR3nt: TGTGCCAGCAGCCCCGTGATACCGGGACAGGACTACGAGCAGTACTTC; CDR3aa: CASSPVIPGQDYEQYF
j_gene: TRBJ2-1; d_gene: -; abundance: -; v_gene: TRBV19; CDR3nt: TGTGCCAGTATCGACACCGGGTCGACTAATGAGCAGTTCTTC; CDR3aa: CASIDTGSTNEQFF
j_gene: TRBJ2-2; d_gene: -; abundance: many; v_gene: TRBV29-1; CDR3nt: TGCAGCGTTGAGGCGGCGGGTTTGGGCACCGGGGAGCTGTTTTTT; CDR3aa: CSVEAAGLGTGELFF
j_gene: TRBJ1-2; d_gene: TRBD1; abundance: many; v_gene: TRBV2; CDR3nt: TGTGCCAGCCGGACAGGGGGGTTCTATGGCTACACCTTC; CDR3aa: CASRTGGFYGYTF
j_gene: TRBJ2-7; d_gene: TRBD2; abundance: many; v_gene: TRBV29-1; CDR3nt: TGCAGCGCCGCGGGACTAGCGGGAGCTTCCTACGAGCAGTACTTC; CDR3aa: CSAAGLAGASYEQYF
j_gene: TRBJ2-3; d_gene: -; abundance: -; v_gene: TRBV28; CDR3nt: TGTGCCAGCAGCCCTACCCTCCACAGTCTATCAGATACGCAGTATTTT; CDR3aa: CASSPTLHSLSDTQYF